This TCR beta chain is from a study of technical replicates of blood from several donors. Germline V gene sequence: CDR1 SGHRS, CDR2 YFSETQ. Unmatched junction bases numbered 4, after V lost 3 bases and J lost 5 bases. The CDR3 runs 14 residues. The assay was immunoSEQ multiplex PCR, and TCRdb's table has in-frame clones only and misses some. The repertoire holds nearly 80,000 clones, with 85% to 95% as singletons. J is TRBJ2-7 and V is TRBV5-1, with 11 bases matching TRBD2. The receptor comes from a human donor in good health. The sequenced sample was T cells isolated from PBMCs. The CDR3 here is CASSSTSGTDEQYF. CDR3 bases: TGCGCCAGCAGCTCGACTAGCGGGACTGACGAGCAGTACTTC. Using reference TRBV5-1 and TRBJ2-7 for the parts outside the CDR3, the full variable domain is KAGVTQTPRYLIKTRGQQVTLSCSPISGHRSVSWYQQTPGQGLQFLFEYFSETQRNKGNFPGRFSGRQFSNSRSEMNVSTLELGDSALYLCASSSTSGTDEQYFGPGTRLTVT.